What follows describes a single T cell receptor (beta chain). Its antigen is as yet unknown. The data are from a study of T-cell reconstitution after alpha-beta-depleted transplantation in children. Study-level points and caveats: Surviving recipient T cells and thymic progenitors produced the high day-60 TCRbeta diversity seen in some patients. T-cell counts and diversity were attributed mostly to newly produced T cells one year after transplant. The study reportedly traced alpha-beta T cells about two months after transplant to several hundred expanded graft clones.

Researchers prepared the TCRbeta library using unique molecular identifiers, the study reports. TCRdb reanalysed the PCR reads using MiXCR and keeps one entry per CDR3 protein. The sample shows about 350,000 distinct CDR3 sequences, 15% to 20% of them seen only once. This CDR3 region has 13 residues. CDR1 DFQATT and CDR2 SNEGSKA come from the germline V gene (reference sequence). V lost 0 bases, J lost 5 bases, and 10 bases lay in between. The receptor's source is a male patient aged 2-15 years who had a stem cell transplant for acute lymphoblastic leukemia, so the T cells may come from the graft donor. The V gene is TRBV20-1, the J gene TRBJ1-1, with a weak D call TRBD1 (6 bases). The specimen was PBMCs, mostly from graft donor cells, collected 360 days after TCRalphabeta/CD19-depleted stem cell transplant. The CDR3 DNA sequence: TGCAGTGCTAGAGATGGGACAAATACTGAAGCTTTCTTT. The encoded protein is CSARDGTNTEAFF.